The source of this T cell receptor (beta chain) is a study of cytomegalovirus exposure and HLA in healthy donors. Across the whole study: Of all 400 or so donors who were genotyped, roughly 81% belonged to the Caucasian-associated ancestry cluster.

Per germline, CDR1 WSHSY and CDR2 SAAADI. The V segment lost 3 bases and the J segment 4 bases; nucleotides outside the gene matches: 2. The CDR3 has 15 amino acids. Study results and limitations: A classifier reportedly called cytomegalovirus status with high sensitivity and specificity.

All the people who gave samples were healthy bone marrow donors. When sampled, the donors appeared nominally healthy, though they likely had unrecorded immune exposures. Both 60 Vbeta primers and 13 Jbeta primers went into the PCR. Data came from immunoSEQ multiplex PCR; TCRdb stores just in-frame clones and leaves some out. The table includes 85,000 to 130,000 clones, 65% to 90% detected once. As for this clone: Its cognate antigen is unknown.

This chain links TRBV10-2 with TRBJ2-1, with 11 bases matching TRBD2. The sample taken for sequencing was PBMCs. The sequence came from a man aged 45-60 years in good health and CMV-seronegative. Here the CDR3 DNA reads TGCGCCAGCAGTGACATAGCGGGGGGGTACAATGAGCAGTTCTTC. This codes for CASSDIAGGYNEQFF.